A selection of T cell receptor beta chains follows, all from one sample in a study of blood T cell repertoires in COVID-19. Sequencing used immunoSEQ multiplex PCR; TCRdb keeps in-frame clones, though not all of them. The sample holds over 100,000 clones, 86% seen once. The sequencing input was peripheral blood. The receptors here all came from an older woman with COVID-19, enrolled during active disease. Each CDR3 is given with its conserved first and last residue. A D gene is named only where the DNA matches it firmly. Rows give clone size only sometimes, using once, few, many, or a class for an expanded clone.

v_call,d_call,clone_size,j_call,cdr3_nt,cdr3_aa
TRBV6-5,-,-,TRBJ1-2,TGTGCCAGCAGTTACGGCGGAGACTATGGCTACACCTTC,CASSYGGDYGYTF
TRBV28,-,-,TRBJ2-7,TGTGCCAGCCGAGACTCCTACGAGCAGTACTTC,CASRDSYEQYF
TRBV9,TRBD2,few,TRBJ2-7,TGTGCCAGCAGCTTCGAAACTAGCGGGGCCCCCCAGTACTTC,CASSFETSGAPQYF
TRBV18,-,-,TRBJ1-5,TGTGCCAGCTCAGAACAGGGTTCTCAGCCCCAGCATTTT,CASSEQGSQPQHF
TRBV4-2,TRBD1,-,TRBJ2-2,TGTGCCAGCAGCCAACCCGGGACAGGGGACACCGGGGAGCTGTTTTTT,CASSQPGTGDTGELFF
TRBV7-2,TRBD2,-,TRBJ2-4,TGTGCCAGCAGCTCGCAGTGGGGGGGTGCCAAAAACATTCAGTACTTC,CASSSQWGGAKNIQYF
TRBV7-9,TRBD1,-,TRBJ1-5,TGTGCCAGCAGCCTGGGACAGTTGAGCAATCAGCCCCAGCATTTT,CASSLGQLSNQPQHF
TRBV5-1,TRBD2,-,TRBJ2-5,TGCGCCAGCAGCTTGTCCCCAGCGGGGGGTCCGGAGGAGACCCAGTACTTC,CASSLSPAGGPEETQYF
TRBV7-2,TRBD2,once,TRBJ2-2,TGTGCCAGCAGCCCCCTCAACCGGGCTAGCGGGGCAAACACCGGGGAGCTGTTTTTT,CASSPLNRASGANTGELFF
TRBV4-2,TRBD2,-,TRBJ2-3,TGTGCCAGCAGCCAAGAAGGACTAGCGGCACTCACAGATACGCAGTATTTT,CASSQEGLAALTDTQYF
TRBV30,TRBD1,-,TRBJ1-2,TGTGCCTGCTTGACAGGGGGTGGCTACACCTTC,CACLTGGGYTF
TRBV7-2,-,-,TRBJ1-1,TGTGCCAGCAGCTTAGTTGGGGGGGACACTGAAGCTTTCTTT,CASSLVGGDTEAFF
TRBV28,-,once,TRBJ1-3,TGTGCCAGCAGGGAGGGAGGCTCTGGAAACACCATATATTTT,CASREGGSGNTIYF
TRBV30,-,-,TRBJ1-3,TGTGCCTGGAGTACAGGAAACACCATATATTTT,CAWSTGNTIYF
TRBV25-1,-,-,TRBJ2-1,TGTGCCAGCAGTGGTATGGCGGCCCAGGGGCAGTTCTTC,CASSGMAAQGQFF
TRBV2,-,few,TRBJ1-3,TGTGCCAGCCAGGGGTCGAGCTCTGGAAACACCATATATTTT,CASQGSSSGNTIYF
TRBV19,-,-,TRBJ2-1,TGTGCCAGTAGTATAGAATCCTTCTCCTACAATGAGCAGTTCTTC,CASSIESFSYNEQFF